This TCR beta chain originates from a study of post-analysis software for immune sequencing data. Whole-study findings and limits: Controls had lower frequencies than patients of 4 or 5 TRBV segments, which included TRBV5-6, TRBV5-1 and TRBV20-1.

This clonotype came up a few times. Its antigen is not identified. The authors incorporated unique molecular identifiers into the TCR beta cDNA libraries. TCRdb reprocessed the PCR reads with MiXCR, giving one entry per CDR3 protein. The profile shows roughly 580,000 distinct CDR3 sequences, roughly 45% of them singletons. Germline-derived CDR1 and CDR2 are MGHRA and YSYEKL. With 1 base clipped from V and 5 bases from J, the junction kept 7 bases outside the gene matches. The CDR3 consists of 18 residues. The V and J genes are TRBV4-1 and TRBJ2-3; 15 bases are shared with TRBD2. The sequence derives from a girl aged 5-17 years with multiple sclerosis. Sequencing was performed on blood. The CDR3 spells CASSQVGLAGGHGDTQYF. In DNA, the CDR3 is TGCGCCAGCAGCCAAGTGGGACTAGCGGGAGGCCATGGAGATACGCAGTATTTT.